The clone carrying this T cell receptor beta chain was detected ten times or more. These data come from a study of CD8 T cells in ankylosing spondylitis. Germline V gives CDR1 SGHRS, CDR2 YFSETQ. Trimming pared 4 bases from V and 0 bases from J, leaving 11 bases between. This CDR3 comprises 15 residues. Preparation of TCR beta libraries was done by quantitative 5'-RACE with molecular barcodes. TCRdb ran MiXCR on the 5' RACE reads and lists one entry per CDR3 protein. The table lists almost 45,000 distinct CDR3 sequences, about 10% of them singletons, with 1.2% to 1.5% in the top ten. The chain has TRBV5-1 and TRBJ1-3; no definite D call. Input material: blood, either unsorted or a sorted T cell fraction (not recorded which). This TCR was sampled from a male donor with ankylosing spondylitis or in good health (not recorded which). For the CDR3, the DNA is TGCGCCAGCAGCCCCCAGGTCAGCTCTGGAAACACCATATATTTT. As protein: CASSPQVSSGNTIYF.